This T cell receptor (beta chain) was observed in a study of cytomegalovirus exposure and HLA in healthy donors (dated by TCRdb to 2016 to 2017). Notes on the research overall: An earlier analysis of approximately 640 of the donors reported approximately 270 Gb of sequence data and some 120 million unique TCR beta sequences from about 180 million T cells. An early release covering 500 to 750 HLA-typed donors comprised approximately 290 gigabases of sequencing data and roughly 85 million unique TCR sequences. Among the roughly 430 genotyped donors, about 83% belonged to the genetic ancestry cluster associated with self-reported Caucasian donors. The aim of the study was to test whether cataloging public T cell receptors could identify signatures of past pathogen exposure. Using immunosequencing, the study profiled T cell repertoires from about 620 subjects and related those repertoires to cytomegalovirus serostatus. In addition to the first cohort of around 670 subjects, a separate validation cohort of approximately 130 different subjects was used. The study combined high-throughput TCR immunosequencing, statistical association of individual TCRs with disease status, and machine learning to predict cytomegalovirus infection status. A later analysis re-examined previously published TCR beta repertoires from 610 or so donors and added high-resolution HLA genotyping to investigate patterns of TCR occurrence. The later analysis used no new phenotypic data to find candidate immune exposures, relying instead on TCR beta sequences and their occurrence across donors. An earlier analysis of around 580 of the donors used high-throughput TCR beta sequencing to judge whether each TCR beta V gene segment behaved as functional or pseudogenic. Donor age, sex, ethnicity and CMV serostatus were compiled together with the repertoire data. A later genetic analysis used genome-wide SNP genotypes for about 60% of the 666 donors, treating that subset as a discovery cohort. Every repertoire in the discovery cohort had been generated on one and the same sequencing platform. Both class I and class II loci were covered by HLA typing, at four-digit resolution. Typing coverage varied by locus: roughly 620-640 donors for A, B, C, DRB1 and DQB1; approximately 500 for DQA1; over 600 for DPA1; approximately 490 for DPB1. Because of strong linkage in the cohort, roughly five DR-DQ haplotypes were treated as single units for association and clustering. Among around 400 genotyped donors of the cohort, an average of around 240,000 unique TCR beta nucleotide sequences was sequenced per donor, of which about 18% were non-productive.

What the authors observed across the whole study: Three of the identified cytomegalovirus-associated TCR beta chains were confirmed in vitro to be specific for cytomegalovirus antigens. Cytomegalovirus status was reported to be diagnosed by the classifier with high specificity and sensitivity in both the original and validation cohorts. In a later analysis, several top co-occurrence clusters were reported to appear linked to parvovirus B19, influenza, CMV and Epstein-Barr virus. Strong co-occurrence of HLA alleles, especially DR and DQ, made assigning TCR associations to individual alleles difficult. In a later analysis, HLA-associated TCR beta chains showed more clonal expansion and lower generation probabilities than non-associated chains that were equally common. Correlated functional status among segregating V segments might be attributable to linkage disequilibrium, but an unknown experimental factor could not be ruled out. HLA typing was unavailable for some donors at each locus, so association tests used only the typed subset. While some public TCRs were present in many individuals, most TCR sequences turned up only very rarely across donors. Immune exposure information for the cohort was limited to CMV serostatus. This cohort had only TCR beta chains sequenced, and the lack of alpha or paired-chain data limited which features could be detected. The earlier analysis of 450 to 700 of the donors excluded over 15 rarely observed V segments, including chromosome 9 orphons, because counts were too low. An earlier analysis of approximately 500 of the donors showed that most TCR beta V segments appeared in productive rearrangements either about 87% or about 30% of the time, which broadly matched IMGT annotations. According to a later analysis, TCR association rates differed among HLA loci, with DRB1 alleles showing the most associated TCRs and HLA-C alleles showing the fewest. Some IMGT-functional V segments, including TRBV6-2 and TRBV6-3, could not be distinguished by the 87-base-pair reads and were therefore excluded. In a later genetic analysis, fewer N-insertions in productive TCRs were reported among donors in an Asian-associated ancestry cluster than the approximately 710-donor mean. In a later genetic analysis, a missense DCLRE1C variant was associated with V-gene and J-gene trimming of TCR beta chains, and the association was replicated in an independent cohort. A further reported finding was that TCR beta sequences accurately predicted the HLA-A and HLA-B alleles for most subjects in the first cohort. The sequencing pipeline was judged likely to have produced a cluster of highly shared sequence variants as a technical artifact. A later analysis associated around 16,000 TCR beta sequences with specific HLA alleles at a false discovery rate of 0.05. According to the authors, the approach could potentially be generalized to other disease states and immunological phenotypes. In the study, 150 to 200 TCR beta chains were listed as associated with cytomegalovirus. Most CMV-associated TCR beta chains appeared to be HLA-restricted in a later analysis, and the HLA associations seemed to be driven largely by CMV exposure. The presence/absence analyses assumed that sequencing depth was roughly uniform across donors, and that assumption may not be true.

Library preparation used the immunoSEQ multiplex PCR assay. The multiplex PCR relied on a mix of 60 forward primers for TCR Vbeta segments and 13 reverse primers for TCR Jbeta segments. Amplification of the CDR3 region of rearranged TCR beta genes was performed with a multiplex PCR assay on genomic DNA. The amplified TCR beta libraries were sequenced on the Illumina HiSeq System as 87-base-pair reads. From the authors' description of their analysis: A later analysis counted 65 million to 90 million unique TCR beta chains across the 600 to 850 repertoires, and some 11 million of these chains were shared by at least two donors. To remove PCR and sequencing errors, raw reads were error-corrected and collapsed into unique sequences using a nearest-neighbor algorithm that merged closely related sequences. V, D and J gene segments were assigned by aligning CDR3 sequences to IMGT reference sequences. Each retained sequence needed at least a six-nucleotide match to both a V gene segment and a J gene segment. A rearrangement counted as productive if the CDR3 had no stop codons and remained in frame with V and J, and every other rearrangement counted as non-productive. Following IMGT convention, CDR3 was defined as the stretch from the second conserved V-encoded cysteine to the conserved J-encoded phenylalanine. The earlier analysis of approximately 500 of the donors excluded sequences that lacked an unambiguous match to a single V gene segment. In an earlier analysis of approximately 550 of the donors, V segments were called functional above 56.7% productive rearrangements and were called segregating when the between-donor standard deviation exceeded 5%. A statistical classification framework was built for diagnosing cytomegalovirus status from the catalog of TCR beta chain sequences. In a later analysis, TCR nucleotide sequences were compared against IMGT/GENE-DB human TR gene sequences so that V and J genes could be assigned. Using the TCRdist pipeline, a later analysis assigned CDR3 sequences along with most-parsimonious VDJ recombination scenarios. In a later analysis, each TCR beta chain was defined by its CDR3 amino acid sequence together with its V-gene family, and reads lacking a unique V-gene family were excluded. As a way to deal with suspected cross-contamination and a sequencing artifact, a later analysis dropped 450 to 700 nucleotide sequences that were highly shared and had low generation probability. In a later analysis, a clonal expansion index was calculated for each public chain from normalized within-repertoire ranks of inferred template counts. Generation probabilities in a later analysis came from a VDJ recombination model fitted to out-of-frame rearrangements, and those results were checked against IGoR. Hypergeometric tests were used in a later analysis to score TCR-TCR, TCR-HLA and TCR-CMV co-occurrence, with a repertoire-size bias correction applied to the TCR pairs. In a later analysis, false discovery rates were estimated by permuting HLA or CMV assignments 20 times. In a later analysis, co-occurring TCRs were grouped using DBSCAN, and TCRdist sequence similarity was added for clustering within HLA-allele-positive subsets. Co-occurrence clustering excluded repertoires with fewer than 30,000 or more than 120,000 public chains, plus five with anomalous nucleotide sharing. TCRdb's version of the immuneACCESS table is confined to in-frame rearrangements and falls short of the full clone set. An unresolved V gene accounts for under half of the shortfall where checked; the remainder is of unknown origin. The V and J calls and clone size come from that table; D and trimming were worked out from the DNA. The table for this sample lists about 140,000 clones; 70% to 80% of them were counted only once. 3% to 3.5% of the sample is in the top ten clones.

The cohort was made up of approximately 700 healthy bone marrow donors. All cohort members were sampled while nominally healthy, although unrecorded immune exposures were likely present. The donor was CMV seronegative and belonged to the group of roughly 330 seronegative cohort members. Each donor provided a peripheral blood sample, and peripheral blood mononuclear cells were used for TCR beta sequencing. The Qiagen DNeasy Blood Extraction Kit was used to extract genomic DNA from the blood cell samples. Via the germline V gene, CDR1 is ENHRY and CDR2 SYGVKD. V is cut by 6 bases and J by 6 bases, and the space between the germline ends is 18 bases. Spanning cysteine to phenylalanine, the CDR3 consists of 15 amino acids. This entry keeps only the CDR3 DNA: 45 bases, framed from base 1. About this clone: This clone's antigen is unknown. No much larger clone exists at a distance of one base, and base qualities are not known.

The receptor was derived from a female donor in good health and CMV-seronegative. The sequence is built from TRBV10-3 and TRBJ2-1; the D gene is perhaps TRBD1, on 8 matching bases. The specimen sequenced was PBMCs. The CDR3 region: CAISTPDREGNEQFF. The DNA sequence reads TGTGCCATCAGCACTCCGGACAGGGAGGGCAATGAGCAGTTCTTC.